These 6 T cell receptor beta chains originate from one sample sequenced in a study of blood T cells in healthy people across ages. With a J-beta primer mix and a sample-barcoded 5' primer, a second PCR ran roughly 6 to 11 cycles. TCRdb redid the calling of the 5' RACE reads with MiXCR, one entry per CDR3 protein. The table records about 730,000 distinct CDR3 sequences, 35% to 45% of them present only once. Input material: blood. The source is a woman aged 60-75 years in good health.

The gene calls are TRBV7-2 and TRBJ2-2; D may be TRBD1 or TRBD2 (7 bases each). Germline V CDR1 and CDR2: SGHTA, FQGNSA. This CDR3 is built from 13 residues. The germline V and J ends were trimmed by 7 bases and 7 bases, with 13 bases remaining between them. CDR3 nucleotides: TGTGCCAGCACCCCAGGGGGGGACGGGGAGCTGTTTTTT. Its translation is CASTPGGDGELFF. Supplemented by reference TRBV7-2 and TRBJ2-2, the full variable domain reads GAGVSQSPSNKVTEKGKDVELRCDPISGHTALYWYRQSLGQGLEFLIYFQGNSAPDKSGLPSDRFSAERTGGSVSTLTIQRTQQEDSAVYLCASTPGGDGELFFGEGSRLTVL.

This chain uses TRBV5-1 with TRBJ2-1, with 9 bases aligning to TRBD2. V gave up 5 bases and J gave up 0 bases; unmatched junction bases: 12. This CDR3 region has 18 residues. The germline CDR1 and CDR2 sequences are SGHRS and YFSETQ. In DNA form, the CDR3 reads TGCGCCAGCAGACGAACTAGCGGGCGTACGAGCTCCTACAATGAGCAGTTCTTC. This sequence encodes CASRRTSGRTSSYNEQFF. Full variable domain (missing parts from reference TRBV5-1 and TRBJ2-1): KAGVTQTPRYLIKTRGQQVTLSCSPISGHRSVSWYQQTPGQGLQFLFEYFSETQRNKGNFPGRFSGRQFSNSRSEMNVSTLELGDSALYLCASRRTSGRTSSYNEQFFGPGTRLTVL.

The V and J genes are TRBV9 and TRBJ2-7; either TRBD1 or TRBD2 may fit D (6 bases each). The DNA end is a closer match to TRBJ2-5, so the J assignment may be wrong. Germline V gene lookup returns CDR1 SGDLS and CDR2 YYNGEE. This CDR3 has 15 amino acids. CDR3 nucleotides: TGTGCCAGCAGCGTAGGGGCAGGGGAGGATGAGACCCAGTACTTC. This encodes CASSVGAGEDETQYF.

CDR3 residues: CASSFDSSQLFF. As DNA, the CDR3 is TGTGCCAGCAGTTTCGACAGTTCACAACTGTTTTTT. The V call is TRBV12-3 or TRBV12-4, the J call TRBJ1-4; the D gene is possibly TRBD1 (5 bases). V lost 3 bases to trimming and J lost 12 bases, with 11 bases between them. The CDR3 sequence is 12 residues long.

The V and J genes are TRBV20-1 and TRBJ1-1; perhaps TRBD1 as D (5 bases). V lost 0 bases and J 0 bases, leaving 14 bases between the germline ends. Germline loops: CDR1 DFQATT, CDR2 SNEGSKA (reference sequence). This CDR3 spans 16 amino acids. The CDR3 nucleotides read TGCAGTGCTAGAGATAACAAGCGGGGGTTGAACACTGAAGCTTTCTTT. Translating gives CSARDNKRGLNTEAFF.

In this sample, this clonotype turned up many times. At one end, the junction sequence differs from germline, possibly due to a read error. The J gene is TRBJ2-1, the V gene TRBV3-1, with TRBD2 matching 7 bases. There are 14 residues in the CDR3. Germline CDR1 and CDR2: LGHDT and YNNKEL (reference sequence). In nucleotides, the CDR3 is TGTGCCAGCACCCAAGTGGTGGGAGGGCCTGAGCAGTTCTTC. Translation: CASTQVVGGPEQFF.